What follows are 17 T cell receptor beta chains derived from one specimen sequenced in a study of PD-1 blockade in mismatch repair-deficient tumors. The protocol was immunoSEQ multiplex PCR, while the TCRdb copy is restricted to in-frame clones and leaves out a portion. Of 85,000 to 130,000 clones in the sample, 82% were seen once. The material sequenced was peripheral blood, taken 35 to 37 weeks after starting pembrolizumab. The receptor set was obtained from an adult with mismatch repair-deficient cancer.

This chain links TRBV5-1 with TRBJ2-2; a weak D match, TRBD2 (6 bases). Per the germline V gene, CDR1 is SGHRS and CDR2 is YFSETQ. The V end was cut by 3 bases, the J end by 5 bases, with 20 bases between. This CDR3 is built from 17 residues. The CDR3 region is CASSSGTGGTATGELFF. As DNA, the CDR3 is TGCGCCAGCAGCTCTGGAACGGGCGGGACGGCGACCGGGGAGCTGTTTTTT.

V is TRBV18 and J is TRBJ1-1; TRBD1 is a possible D gene (6 bases). V was clipped by 6 bases and J by 2 bases, with 13 bases between them. The germline V gene encodes CDR1 KGHSH and CDR2 LQKENI. The CDR3 totals 14 residues. The CDR3 DNA follows: TGTGCCAGCTCTGGGGGCGGGGCAAACACTGAAGCTTTCTTT. As protein: CASSGGGANTEAFF.

V is TRBV11-3 and J is TRBJ2-1; tentative D call: TRBD1 (5 bases). V was cut by 1 base and J by 9 bases, with 7 bases left in between. There are 12 residues in the CDR3. Germline lookup yields CDR1 SGHNT and CDR2 YENEEA. The CDR3 here is CASSLVRGEQFF. Written as DNA, the CDR3 is TGTGCCAGCAGCTTAGTTAGGGGTGAGCAGTTCTTC.

The chain uses TRBV2 and TRBJ2-4; TRBD2 aligns across 14 bases. V gave up 5 bases and J gave up 1 base; unmatched junction bases: 1. Germline loops: CDR1 SNHLY, CDR2 FYNNEI. The CDR3 has 16 residues. CDR3 amino acids: CASSRTSGRAKNIQYF. CDR3 in DNA: TGTGCCAGCAGTCGGACTAGCGGGAGGGCCAAAAACATTCAGTACTTC. Filled out from reference TRBV2 and TRBJ2-4, the complete variable domain reads EPEVTQTPSHQVTQMGQEVILRCVPISNHLYFYWYRQILGQKVEFLVSFYNNEISEKSEIFDDQFSVERPDGSNFTLKIRSTKLEDSAMYFCASSRTSGRAKNIQYFGAGTRLSVL.

The genes are TRBV29-1 and TRBJ2-3; TRBD2 aligns across 14 bases. CDR3 length: 14 residues. V lost 6 bases and J lost 5; bases outside the gene matches: 4. CDR1 and CDR2 from the germline V gene are SQVTM and ANQGSEA. CDR3 sequence (DNA): TGCAGCGTGGGACTAGCGGGAGATTTAGATACGCAGTATTTT. Translation: CSVGLAGDLDTQYF.

The chain combines TRBV11-2 with TRBJ2-2; D unresolved. This CDR3 spans 14 amino acids. Germline CDR1 is SGHAT and CDR2 is FQNNGV. Trimming shortened V by 4 bases and J by 0 bases, and 6 bases separated the two germline ends. CDR3 loop: CASSSNPNTGELFF. The CDR3 DNA reads as TGTGCCAGCAGCTCAAACCCGAACACCGGGGAGCTGTTTTTT.

A single count supports this clone. The chain recombines TRBV6-1 with TRBJ1-2; a possible D gene is TRBD1 (6 bases). Germline CDR1 and CDR2: MNHNS and SASEGT. V shed 0 bases and J shed 4 bases, with 12 bases lying between them. This CDR3 spans 15 amino acids. In DNA form, the CDR3 reads TGTGCCAGCAGTGAAGCCCTGGGGGCTGGCTATGGCTACACCTTC. As protein: CASSEALGAGYGYTF.

The sample holds a few counts of this clone. J is TRBJ1-1 and V is TRBV14; D not certain. This CDR3 has 11 residues. Germline CDR1 and CDR2: SGHDN and FVKESK. V lost 3 bases and J lost 7, with 6 bases in between. CDR3 region: CASSHLGEAFF. The CDR3 DNA reads TGTGCCAGCAGCCATTTGGGTGAAGCTTTCTTT.

This chain uses TRBV4-3 with TRBJ2-1; D call uncertain. The germline V gene encodes CDR1 LGHNA and CDR2 YSLEER. V was trimmed by 0 bases and J by 8 bases, leaving 14 bases between them. The CDR3 consists of 15 residues. The CDR3, as DNA: TGCGCCAGCAGCCAAGAACGGGCGTGGTTCGATGAGCAGTTCTTC. Protein sequence: CASSQERAWFDEQFF.

The CDR3 spells CASSPGTGTRVNNEQFF. In nucleotides, the CDR3 is TGTGCCAGCAGCCCAGGGACAGGGACGAGGGTCAACAATGAGCAGTTCTTC. The J gene is TRBJ2-1, the V gene TRBV5-8; 9 nucleotides match TRBD1. The CDR3 contains 17 residues. Trimming removed 4 bases from V and 5 bases from J; junction bases left unmatched: 13. Germline V gene sequence: CDR1 SGHTS, CDR2 YDEGEE. The full variable domain, in which reference TRBV5-8 and TRBJ2-1 provide the parts outside the CDR3, is EAGVTQSPTHLIKTRGQQATLRCSPISGHTSVYWYQQALGLGLQFLLWYDEGEERNRGNFPPRFSGRQFPNYSSELNVNALELEDSALYLCASSPGTGTRVNNEQFFGPGTRLTVL.

V usage is TRBV27 and J usage is TRBJ2-3, with D uncertain. The V end was cut by 5 bases, the J end by 0 bases, with 3 bases between. The CDR3 runs 12 residues. Looked up from germline, CDR1 is MNHEY and CDR2 is SMNVEV (reference sequence). The CDR3 protein is CASSPSTDTQYF. CDR3 sequence (DNA): TGTGCCAGCAGTCCGAGCACAGATACGCAGTATTTT.

This chain joins TRBV7-2 and TRBJ2-2; D tentatively fits TRBD1 or TRBD2 (5 bases each). Germline V gives CDR1 SGHTA, CDR2 FQGNSA. This CDR3 region has 16 residues. The V end was cut by 5 bases, the J end by 9 bases, with 22 bases between. CDR3 amino acids: CASSKTSRGALRELFF. The CDR3 coding sequence is TGTGCCAGCAGCAAGACTTCCCGAGGGGCGCTAAGGGAGCTGTTTTTT.

V and J are TRBV6-5 and TRBJ2-7, with D perhaps matching TRBD1 (6 bases). This CDR3 is 12 amino acids long. The germline CDR1 and CDR2 sequences are MNHEY and SVGAGI. The V end was cut by 7 bases, the J end by 1 base, with 8 bases between. The CDR3 bases are TGTGCCAGCACAGGGGAGTCCTACGAGCAGTACTTC. Translation: CASTGESYEQYF.

This clone was seen just once. The chain is built from TRBV11-2 and TRBJ2-7; TRBD2 matches 9 bases. Germline V lookup: CDR1 SGHAT, CDR2 FQNNGV. This CDR3 contains 14 residues. V gave up 6 bases and J gave up 3 bases; unmatched junction bases: 6. DNA for the CDR3: TGTGCCAGCAGACGCCTAGCGGGAAACTACGAGCAGTACTTC. This gives the protein CASRRLAGNYEQYF.

This chain uses TRBV19 with TRBJ1-1, with 10 positions matching TRBD1. V lost 0 bases and J lost 6; bases outside the gene matches: 7. CDR1 LNHDA and CDR2 SQIVND come from the germline V gene (reference sequence). This CDR3 region has 16 residues. The DNA of the CDR3 is TGTGCCAGTAGTATAGATCAGGACAGGGGGATCTCTGAAGCTTTCTTT. Protein sequence: CASSIDQDRGISEAFF.

This clone was seen a single time. The rearrangement links TRBV27 to TRBJ1-5; no definite D call. Germline assignment: CDR1 MNHEY and CDR2 SMNVEV (reference sequence). The germline V and J ends were trimmed by 5 bases and 4 bases, with 21 bases remaining between them. This CDR3 has 17 residues. The DNA for the CDR3 is TGTGCCAGCAGTGGGCTTGAGAAATTAGGTGGTAATCAGCCCCAGCATTTT. Protein: CASSGLEKLGGNQPQHF.

This rearrangement joins TRBV6-1 to TRBJ1-5, with 9 nucleotides matching TRBD1. V lost 4 bases, J lost 6 bases, and 4 bases stayed unmatched. The CDR3 has 14 amino acids. Germline V gene sequence: CDR1 MNHNS, CDR2 SASEGT. The CDR3 DNA reads as TGTGCCAGCAGTGGGGGACAGGGCCTTCAGCCCCAGCATTTT. This translates into CASSGGQGLQPQHF.